A selection of T cell receptor beta chains follows, all from one sample in a study of Ad26.COV2.S vaccination and SARS-CoV-2 variants. The table came from immunoSEQ multiplex PCR; TCRdb's copy has only in-frame clones and leaves some out. Here the sample spans 300,000 to 400,000 clones, about nine tenths being singletons. This sample comprised peripheral blood, obtained in a trial of Ad26.COV2.S vaccine versus placebo. Source of these receptors: a person aged 18-60 years who received the Ad26.COV2.S COVID-19 vaccine or a placebo. Both conserved end residues are part of each CDR3. D genes are given only for firm matches. Clone size, where shown, is once, few, many, or a class for clones that have expanded.

clone size | J gene | D gene | V gene | CDR3 DNA | CDR3 protein
. | TRBJ1-2 | . | TRBV6-5 | TGTGCCAGCAGTTTTCGGGCTATTTATGGCTACACCTTC | CASSFRAIYGYTF
once | TRBJ2-1 | . | TRBV7-3 | TGTGCCAGCAGCTCCGGGACATTCTACAATGAGCAGTTCTTC | CASSSGTFYNEQFF
. | TRBJ1-1 | TRBD1 | TRBV19 | TGTGCCAGTAGATACAGGGGTCCGAACACTGAAGCTTTCTTT | CASRYRGPNTEAFF
. | TRBJ1-3 | . | TRBV4-3 | TGCGCCAGCAGCCAAGATTGGGGGGCGAGAAACACCATATATTTT | CASSQDWGARNTIYF
once | TRBJ1-1 | TRBD1 | TRBV6-5 | TGTGCCAGCAGTTACTCCGGGACAGGGTTCACTGAAGCTTTCTTT | CASSYSGTGFTEAFF
once | TRBJ1-2 | . | TRBV30 | TGTGCCTGGACAGGCGCCCATGGCTACACCTTC | CAWTGAHGYTF
. | TRBJ2-7 | . | TRBV5-4 | TGTGCCAGCAGCTTCGGAAGCTACAGGGCAAGGGCCTACGAGCAGTACTTC | CASSFGSYRARAYEQYF
. | TRBJ2-7 | . | TRBV11-2 | TGTGCCAGCAGTCGAGGAGGGACAGACTACGAGCAGTACTTC | CASSRGGTDYEQYF
. | TRBJ1-1 | . | TRBV14 | TGTGCCAGCAGATCTTCAGGGAGGGTGAACACTGAAGCTTTCTTT | CASRSSGRVNTEAFF
once | TRBJ1-5 | . | TRBV9 | TGTGCCAGCGCAGCAGATAGCAATCAGCCCCAGCATTTT | CASAADSNQPQHF
once | TRBJ2-7 | . | TRBV3-1/TRBV3-2 | TGTGCCAGCAGCCAAGTTCGCGGCTACGAGCAGTACTTC | CASSQVRGYEQYF
once | TRBJ2-5 | . | TRBV5-4 | TGTGCCAGCAGCAACTCACGGTCGGGGGAGACCCAGTACTTC | CASSNSRSGETQYF
once | TRBJ1-4 | TRBD1 | TRBV19 | TGTGCCAGTAGTACAACAGGGGCAACTAATGAAAAACTGTTTTTT | CASSTTGATNEKLFF
. | TRBJ2-7 | . | TRBV11-2 | TGTGCCAGCAGCTTAGATCTATCCAGACCTTCGGGCGAGCAGTACTTC | CASSLDLSRPSGEQYF
. | TRBJ1-1 | . | TRBV7-9 | TGTGCCAGCAGCTTAGGCGAGGGCCGCCGGAACACTGAAGCTTTCTTT | CASSLGEGRRNTEAFF
. | TRBJ1-1 | . | TRBV5-6 | TGTGCCAGCAGCTTGGAGGGGGGGCGTACTGAAGCTTTCTTT | CASSLEGGRTEAFF
. | TRBJ1-1 | TRBD1 | TRBV18 | TGTGCCAGCTCACCACGGACAGGGGGGGTGATGAACACTGAAGCTTTCTTT | CASSPRTGGVMNTEAFF
. | TRBJ1-5 | . | TRBV3-1/TRBV3-2 | TGTGCCAGCAGCCAAGGGGGGTGGAGCAATCAGCCCCAGCATTTT | CASSQGGWSNQPQHF
. | TRBJ1-6 | TRBD1 | TRBV10-3 | TGTGCCACCGCCGGGACAGGGGGTTCACCCCTCCACTTT | CATAGTGGSPLHF
. | TRBJ1-2 | . | TRBV10-3 | TGTGCCATCAGAGAGGGGTATGGCTACACCTTC | CAIREGYGYTF
. | TRBJ2-7 | . | TRBV3-1/TRBV3-2 | TGTGCCAGCAGCACGACTAGTTACGAGCAGTACTTC | CASSTTSYEQYF
. | TRBJ2-1 | . | TRBV11-2 | TGTGCCAGCAGCCCACCACACAGGAATGAGCAGTTCTTC | CASSPPHRNEQFF
. | TRBJ2-7 | . | TRBV5-4 | TGTGCCAGCAGCTTGGAAGGCTACGAGCAGTACTTC | CASSLEGYEQYF
. | TRBJ2-2 | . | TRBV7-9 | TGTGCCAGCAGCGAACAGGCTTCGGAGCTGTTTTTT | CASSEQASELFF
. | TRBJ1-2 | . | TRBV5-1 | TGCGCCAGCAGCAGCCTCCCTCAGGGGTTCGGCTATGGCTACACCTTC | CASSSLPQGFGYGYTF
. | TRBJ1-2 | TRBD1 | TRBV4-3 | TGCGCCAGCAGCCAAGCACAGGGGGCGGGTGGCTACACCTTC | CASSQAQGAGGYTF
. | TRBJ2-7 | . | TRBV7-2 | TGTGCCAGCAGCTTATATGACAGAACGAGCTCCTACGAGCAGTACTTC | CASSLYDRTSSYEQYF
. | TRBJ1-1 | . | TRBV5-1 | TGCGCCAGCAGCCCAGGGGAGGACACTGAAGCTTTCTTT | CASSPGEDTEAFF
. | TRBJ2-6 | . | TRBV18 | TGTGCCAGCTCACCACCTGGGGGGCCTGGGGCCAACGTCCTGACTTTC | CASSPPGGPGANVLTF
few | TRBJ1-1 | . | TRBV6-2/TRBV6-3 | TGTGCCAGCAGTTCAAGGGGGTTATTGAACACTGAAGCTTTCTTT | CASSSRGLLNTEAFF
. | TRBJ1-1 | TRBD1 | TRBV29-1 | TGCAGCGTGCGGGACCCGGGACAGGGGGCTTACACTGAAGCTTTCTTT | CSVRDPGQGAYTEAFF
. | TRBJ2-7 | . | TRBV3-1/TRBV3-2 | TGTGCCAGCAGCTTTGCTGGGCGGACCCGGGAGCAGTACTTC | CASSFAGRTREQYF
. | TRBJ2-6 | TRBD2 | TRBV6-5 | TGTGCCACCGGACGGGGGGTGGAGGGGGCCAACGTCCTGACTTTC | CATGRGVEGANVLTF